Below are 20 T cell receptor beta chains sequenced from a single sample in a study of quantifying T cell responses using KT2 cells. About the study: RNA was reverse transcribed with TCR alpha and beta constant-region primers.

The cDNA 3' end received a ligated oligonucleotide with a UMI. An equimolar mix of RC1.1 and RC1.2 primed the beta chain across TRBC1 and TRBC2. TCRdb re-analysed the UMI-ligation and nested PCR reads in MiXCR, keeping a single row per CDR3 protein. Seen here are fewer than 50,000 distinct CDR3 sequences, about 15% observed once, and the top ten hold approximately 40%. Sequencing was carried out using PBMCs spiked with cells of the T cell clone KT2. Receptor source: a human donor.

V gene TRBV18 combines with J gene TRBJ2-6, with D uncertain. Trimming left V 0 bases short and J 0 bases short, with 6 bases between. This CDR3 spans 16 amino acids. The germline gives CDR1 KGHSH, CDR2 LQKENI. In DNA form, the CDR3 reads TGTGCCAGCTCACCACCGATCACCTCTGGGGCCAACGTCCTGACTTTC. Translated, it gives CASSPPITSGANVLTF.

The gene calls are TRBV12-3 or TRBV12-4 and TRBJ1-5; possible D gene TRBD1, 5 bases. CDR3 size: 14 residues. V was shortened by 4 bases and J by 5 bases, with 12 bases between the two germline ends. This CDR3 reads CASSWDGVDQPQHF. In DNA form, the CDR3 reads TGTGCCAGCAGTTGGGACGGGGTGGATCAGCCCCAGCATTTT.

This clonotype was observed a few times. The chain combines TRBV3-1 with TRBJ2-7, with 10 bases lining up with TRBD2. Germline trimming cut 2 bases from V and 6 bases from J; bases unmatched to any gene: 10. The length of the CDR3 is 16 residues. Germline V gene sequence: CDR1 LGHDT, CDR2 YNNKEL (reference sequence). The CDR3: CASSQQRGGPLSEQYF. Here the CDR3 DNA reads TGTGCCAGCAGCCAACAGCGGGGGGGGCCCCTGAGCGAGCAGTACTTC.

The gene calls are TRBV11-2 and TRBJ2-3; D may be TRBD1 (6 bases). V was cut by 4 bases and J by 4 bases, with 15 bases left in between. This CDR3 has 15 residues. Germline V CDR1 and CDR2: SGHAT, FQNNGV. This chain's CDR3 is CASSSRGTGPDTQYF. The CDR3 nucleotides read TGTGCCAGCAGCTCCAGGGGCACAGGACCAGATACGCAGTATTTT.

This clonotype turned up a few times. This rearrangement joins TRBV5-1 to TRBJ2-3; 9 bases align to TRBD2. J gave up 2 bases and V 4 bases, and 8 bases lay outside the gene matches. In germline, CDR1 is SGHRS, CDR2 YFSETQ. CDR3 length equals 16 residues. CDR3 protein: CASSAAQRGVTDTQYF. The CDR3 DNA sequence: TGCGCCAGCAGCGCTGCCCAGCGGGGGGTCACAGATACGCAGTATTTT.

The V gene is TRBV28, the J gene TRBJ2-1; D could derive from TRBD1 or TRBD2 (5 bases each). Trimming removed 6 bases from V and 3 bases from J, with 12 bases in between. Germline CDR1 MDHEN, CDR2 SYDVKM. The CDR3 sequence is 14 residues long. The CDR3 nucleotides read TGTGCCAGCAGAGGGGAGACTAACTACAATGAGCAGTTCTTC. Protein product: CASRGETNYNEQFF.

This clonotype was counted many times. The V gene is TRBV23-1, the J gene TRBJ2-1; 8 positions agree with TRBD1. TRBV23-1 is designated an ORF whose function remains uncertain. CDR3 length: 15 amino acids. With 2 bases clipped from V and 6 bases from J, the junction kept 6 bases outside the gene matches. CDR3 amino acids: CASSQQGAGGNEQFF. The DNA of the CDR3 is TGCGCCAGCAGTCAACAGGGGGCAGGGGGCAATGAGCAGTTCTTC.

There are a few counts of this clonotype. This sequence joins TRBV29-1 and TRBJ1-5; D remains unclear. This CDR3 comprises 12 residues. Germline CDR1 SQVTM, CDR2 ANQGSEA. V gave up 4 bases and J gave up 3 bases, with 7 bases separating them. DNA for the CDR3: TGCAGCGTTGGCAACCTCAATCAGCCCCAGCATTTT. As protein: CSVGNLNQPQHF.

The chain combines TRBV9 with TRBJ1-1; 8 bases map to TRBD1. The germline V gene encodes CDR1 SGDLS and CDR2 YYNGEE. The CDR3 contains 15 residues. The J segment lost 4 bases and the V segment lost 1 base, leaving 6 bases of the junction unmatched. DNA of the CDR3: TGTGCCAGCAGCGTAAGTCACAGGGGGTCCACTGAAGCTTTCTTT. This translates into CASSVSHRGSTEAFF.

This clonotype was detected many times. The chain employs TRBV29-1 and TRBJ2-7; tentative D call: TRBD2 (6 bases). Germline CDR1 and CDR2: SQVTM and ANQGSEA. This CDR3 region has 13 residues. V was shortened by 1 base and J by 7 bases, with 14 bases between the two germline ends. This CDR3 reads CSVEGVGRGEQYF. DNA for the CDR3: TGCAGCGTTGAAGGGGTCGGGAGAGGGGAGCAGTACTTC.

CDR3 residues: CASRFYNEQFF. The CDR3 nucleotides are TGTGCCAGCAGATTTTACAATGAGCAGTTCTTC. V gene TRBV6-1 combines with J gene TRBJ2-1; D not resolved. V dropped 6 bases and J dropped 4 bases, with 4 bases sitting between them. Germline V gene data show CDR1 as MNHNS and CDR2 as SASEGT. The CDR3 is 11 amino acids.

This chain links TRBV4-3 with TRBJ1-3; TRBD1 might be the D (6 bases). Germline V gives CDR1 LGHNA, CDR2 YSLEER. Trimming stripped 3 bases from V and 1 base from J, with 7 bases between. This CDR3 has 14 amino acids. DNA for the CDR3: TGCGCCAGCAGCCAGCAGGGGTCTGGAAACACCATATATTTT. It encodes CASSQQGSGNTIYF.

This clonotype occurred a few times. The genes are TRBV10-3 and TRBJ2-3; the match to TRBD2 covers 10 bases. The ends lost 5 bases at V and 6 bases at J; junction bases unmatched: 5. Germline assignment: CDR1 ENHRY and CDR2 SYGVKD. The CDR3 has 14 amino acids. The CDR3 region has the DNA TGTGCCATCAGTTCCGGGACTAGCGCTGATACGCAGTATTTT. It encodes CAISSGTSADTQYF.

J is TRBJ2-7 and V is TRBV20-1; 7 bases are shared with TRBD2. Looked up from germline, CDR1 is DFQATT and CDR2 is SNEGSKA (reference sequence). The CDR3 consists of 15 residues. Trimming took 6 bases from V and 5 from J; bases not matched to a gene: 16. DNA of the CDR3: TGCAGTGCCCAGGTCGGGAGAGCGGGGAGGGACGAGCAGTACTTC. As protein: CSAQVGRAGRDEQYF.

The J gene is TRBJ1-1, the V gene TRBV6-5; D not certain. V gave up 0 bases and J gave up 5 bases, with 7 bases separating them. The germline V gene has CDR1 MNHEY and CDR2 SVGAGI. The CDR3 spans 13 residues. The CDR3 sequence: CASSYSRGTEAFF. The CDR3 DNA follows: TGTGCCAGCAGTTACTCGCGAGGGACTGAAGCTTTCTTT.

The chain uses TRBV20-1 and TRBJ2-7; 11 bases match TRBD2. The germline gives CDR1 DFQATT, CDR2 SNEGSKA (reference sequence). The CDR3 runs 12 residues. V shed 6 bases, J shed 4 bases, and the junction held 2 bases outside the gene matches. The CDR3 region is CSAGTSGYEQYF. The CDR3 nucleotides are TGCAGTGCCGGGACTAGCGGATACGAGCAGTACTTC.

Here the CDR3 DNA reads TGTGCCAGCAGCTTACAAGGACTTGAAGCTTTCTTT. As protein: CASSLQGLEAFF. The V call is TRBV13, the J call TRBJ1-1, with D unresolved. The length of the CDR3 is 12 residues. Trimming took 2 bases from V and 7 from J, leaving 8 bases between them. Germline V gene sequence: CDR1 PRHDT, CDR2 FYEKMQ (reference sequence).

This clonotype was picked up many times. The J gene is TRBJ2-3, the V gene TRBV20-1, with D possibly TRBD2 on 7 matching bases. The CDR3 contains 15 residues. The V and J ends lost 4 bases and 3 bases respectively, with 17 bases between them. The germline V gene has CDR1 DFQATT and CDR2 SNEGSKA (reference sequence). The CDR3 DNA reads TGCAGTGCTATCACGGGGGGCGCGGAAACAGATACGCAGTATTTT. Residues: CSAITGGAETDTQYF.

The chain recombines TRBV29-1 with TRBJ1-1; 7 bases map to TRBD1. Germline trimming cut 5 bases from V and 3 bases from J; bases unmatched to any gene: 3. The germline CDR1 and CDR2 sequences are SQVTM and ANQGSEA. The CDR3 consists of 12 residues. The CDR3 nucleotides are TGCAGCGTTAACGACAGGGACACTGAAGCTTTCTTT. Translating it yields CSVNDRDTEAFF.

The genes are TRBV6-5 and TRBJ1-3; 7 nucleotides match TRBD1. The CDR3 covers 15 residues. From germline, CDR1 is MNHEY and CDR2 SVGAGI. V was pared by 4 bases and J by 5 bases, with 8 bases of the junction left unmatched. The CDR3 sequence is CASSLRQGGRNTIYF. The CDR3 coding sequence is TGTGCCAGCAGTTTACGACAGGGAGGAAGAAACACCATATATTTT.